This T cell receptor (beta chain) was retrieved from a study of blood T cell repertoires in COVID-19. Study members were between roughly 18 and 100 years old and lived in 20 to 25 US regions. In the authors' methods: From reference gene primer amplification, estimates of nucleated cell counts were derived. TCRdb's copy holds only in-frame clones and misses some; the assay was immunoSEQ multiplex PCR. V, J and clone size were drawn from that table, and D and trimming were deduced from the DNA. The data hold roughly 170,000 clones, with around 83% observed a single time. This CDR3 spans 15 amino acids. Germline trimming cut 6 bases from V and 5 bases from J; bases unmatched to any gene: 10. The germline V gene has CDR1 MRHNA and CDR2 SNTAGT.

The chain combines TRBV6-4 with TRBJ2-1, with 7 bases lining up with TRBD1. The source of this sequence is a woman in her forties or fifties in a cohort exposed to, infected with or recovered from COVID-19 (not recorded which). The material sequenced was PBMCs or T cells enriched from blood (not recorded which). This CDR3 reads CASREWDSSNNEQFF. The DNA of the CDR3 is TGTGCCAGCAGGGAGTGGGACAGTTCAAACAATGAGCAGTTCTTC.